What follows describes a single TCR beta chain. Antigen unknown. This specimen belongs to a study of cytotoxic CD8 clonotypes in ibrutinib-treated CLL. Broader study findings: Clonality increased at ibrutinib response, then returned toward baseline at progression. Investigators sampled sustained-remission and progressing patients at differing times.

The protocol was immunoSEQ multiplex PCR, while the TCRdb copy is restricted to in-frame clones and leaves out a portion. The table shows 65,000 to 85,000 clones, with over 65% occurring only once. CDR3 size: 15 residues. Between the trimmed V and J ends, which lost 8 bases and 3 bases, there was a span of 19 bases. CDR1 is LNHDA, CDR2 SQIVND, per germline (reference sequence). The sequence derives from a human donor with chronic lymphocytic leukemia. V and J are TRBV19 and TRBJ1-2, with D possibly being TRBD1 (6 bases). Sequenced here: PBMCs, sampled after 24 months of ibrutinib treatment. For the CDR3, the DNA is TGTGCCAGTGGTCGGGACACCGGATTAGACTATGGCTACACCTTC. It translates to CASGRDTGLDYGYTF.